One sample yielded the 32 T cell receptor beta chains listed below, sequenced in a study of T cell responses to AZD1222 COVID-19 vaccine. Using immunoSEQ multiplex PCR, the repertoire was profiled, and TCRdb retains in-frame clones only, with some absent. Of more than 75,000 clones listed, approximately 87% are singletons. The material was peripheral blood, obtained on day 0 of AZD1222 vaccination. All receptors derive from an adult in good health.

The chain recombines TRBV5-8 with TRBJ2-5; possibly TRBD1 for D (6 bases). The V and J ends lost 2 bases and 4 bases respectively, with 12 bases between them. The CDR3 totals 14 residues. Germline CDR1 and CDR2: SGHTS and YDEGEE. Written as DNA, the CDR3 is TGTGCCAGCAGCTTCACAGGGACCTTAGAGACCCAGTACTTC. Protein sequence: CASSFTGTLETQYF.

This clone appeared a single time. The chain is built from TRBV28 and TRBJ2-5, with D tentatively TRBD2 (5 bases). Germline V CDR1 and CDR2: MDHEN, SYDVKM. The CDR3 sequence is 14 residues long. V lost 6 bases to trimming and J lost 3 bases, with 14 bases between them. CDR3 amino acids: CASSPRGWEETQYF. CDR3 bases: TGTGCCAGCAGCCCTCGGGGTTGGGAAGAGACCCAGTACTTC. Together with reference TRBV28 and TRBJ2-5, the CDR3 gives the full variable domain: DVKVTQSSRYLVKRTGEKVFLECVQDMDHENMFWYRQDPGLGLRLIYFSYDVKMKEKGDIPEGYSVSREKKERFSLILESASTNQTSMYLCASSPRGWEETQYFGPGTRLLVL.

The V call is TRBV5-1, the J call TRBJ2-3; D perhaps matches TRBD2 (5 bases). The V gene lost 3 bases and the J gene lost 2 bases, with 10 bases spanning the gap. The CDR3 is 14 amino acids. Germline assignment: CDR1 SGHRS and CDR2 YFSETQ. The CDR3 DNA reads TGCGCCAGCAGCTCCTCCCTAGCCACAGATACGCAGTATTTT. Protein sequence: CASSSSLATDTQYF. The full variable domain, rest sourced from reference TRBV5-1 and TRBJ2-3, is KAGVTQTPRYLIKTRGQQVTLSCSPISGHRSVSWYQQTPGQGLQFLFEYFSETQRNKGNFPGRFSGRQFSNSRSEMNVSTLELGDSALYLCASSSSLATDTQYFGPGTRLTVL.

This clone was counted a few times. The gene calls are TRBV6-5 and TRBJ2-1; 8 nucleotides line up with TRBD2. The CDR3 covers 15 residues. V lost 4 bases and J lost 6; bases outside the gene matches: 8. Germline V CDR1 and CDR2: MNHEY, SVGAGI. The CDR3 nucleotides read TGTGCCAGCAGTTCGCGGGAGGTCTCTCGCAATGAGCAGTTCTTC. It codes for CASSSREVSRNEQFF.

The genes are TRBV30 and TRBJ1-2, with D possibly being TRBD1 (5 bases). The CDR3 runs 12 residues. Looked up from germline, CDR1 is GTSNPN and CDR2 is SVGIG (reference sequence). V lost 2 bases to trimming and J lost 7 bases, with 11 bases between them. CDR3 protein: CAWSIQGGGYTF. DNA for the CDR3: TGTGCCTGGAGTATCCAGGGAGGTGGCTACACCTTC.

The chain couples TRBV2 to TRBJ2-5; the D call may be TRBD1 or TRBD2 (5 bases each). Germline V gives CDR1 SNHLY, CDR2 FYNNEI. Trimming took 7 bases from V and 1 from J, leaving 10 bases between them. This CDR3 has 13 amino acids. CDR3 nucleotide sequence: TGTGCCAGCATCCGGGACGGCCAAGAGACCCAGTACTTC. This sequence encodes CASIRDGQETQYF.

This clone is a singleton in its sample. The V call is TRBV6-5, the J call TRBJ1-5; no reliable D call. The CDR3 runs to 14 residues. Germline assignment: CDR1 MNHEY and CDR2 SVGAGI. The germline V and J ends were trimmed by 0 bases and 8 bases, with 11 bases remaining between them. The CDR3 nucleotides read TGTGCCAGCAGTTACTCGCACAAAATCGAGCCCCAGCATTTT. Translating gives CASSYSHKIEPQHF.

This clone was picked up one time. The chain recombines TRBV19 with TRBJ2-1; D is possibly TRBD2 (5 bases). V was shortened by 3 bases and J by 0 bases, with 15 bases between the two germline ends. Germline V gene data show CDR1 as LNHDA and CDR2 as SQIVND (reference sequence). The CDR3 is made up of 17 amino acids. The chain's CDR3 is CASSILRGSGSYNEQFF. Here the CDR3 DNA reads TGTGCCAGTAGTATCCTCCGCGGGTCGGGCTCCTACAATGAGCAGTTCTTC.

This rearrangement joins TRBV12-3 or TRBV12-4 to TRBJ1-2; the match to TRBD1 covers 8 bases. CDR3 size: 13 residues. V lost 8 bases to trimming and J lost 2 bases; unmatched junction nucleotides: 4. The CDR3 sequence is CASWTGWNYGYTF. CDR3 in DNA: TGTGCCAGCTGGACAGGGTGGAACTATGGCTACACCTTC.

The chain employs TRBV7-9 and TRBJ2-3, with D uncertain. The CDR3 consists of 15 residues. Trimming cost V 1 base and J 1 base, with 9 bases left between them. Germline V lookup: CDR1 SEHNR, CDR2 FQNEAQ (reference sequence). The CDR3 here is CASSLGLSGTDTQYF. The CDR3 coding sequence is TGTGCCAGCAGCTTAGGATTAAGCGGCACAGATACGCAGTATTTT. The variable domain in full, with the rest retrieved from reference TRBV7-9 and TRBJ2-3, is DTGVSQNPRHKITKRGQNVTFRCDPISEHNRLYWYRQTLGQGPEFLTYFQNEAQLEKSRLLSDRFSAERPKGSFSTLEIQRTEQGDSAMYLCASSLGLSGTDTQYFGPGTRLTVL.

The chain couples TRBV7-8 to TRBJ1-1; tentatively, D is TRBD1 (5 bases). The CDR3 totals 14 residues. CDR1 is SGHVS, CDR2 FQNEAQ, per germline. V lost 5 bases and J lost 4, with 14 bases in between. CDR3 residues: CASSPPGDGTEAFF. CDR3 bases: TGTGCCAGCAGCCCCCCCGGGGACGGCACTGAAGCTTTCTTT.

The chain combines TRBV6-2 or TRBV6-3 with TRBJ1-2, with a tentative D call TRBD1 (5 bases). Germline values: CDR1 MNHEY, CDR2 SVGEGT. The CDR3 is 13 residues long. Trimming left V 4 bases short and J 7 bases short, with 13 bases between. The CDR3 nucleotides are TGTGCCAGCAGTTTGGCTGGGACGGCTGGCTACACCTTC. It is translated as CASSLAGTAGYTF.

This clone appeared a single time. V usage is TRBV7-3 and J usage is TRBJ2-1, with a possible D match to TRBD1 (6 bases). The V and J ends lost 4 bases and 7 bases respectively, with 8 bases between them. This CDR3 is 12 amino acids long. The germline V gene encodes CDR1 SGHTA and CDR2 FQGTGA. For the CDR3, the DNA is TGTGCCAGCAGCTACCAGGGGAATGAGCAGTTCTTC. This sequence encodes CASSYQGNEQFF. Together with reference TRBV7-3 and TRBJ2-1, the CDR3 gives the full variable domain: GAGVSQTPSNKVTEKGKYVELRCDPISGHTALYWYRQSLGQGPEFLIYFQGTGAADDSGLPNDRFFAVRPEGSVSTLKIQRTERGDSAVYLCASSYQGNEQFFGPGTRLTVL.

The CDR3 nucleotides are TGTGCCAGCAGCCACTGGACAGACGGAAACACCATATATTTT. Protein sequence: CASSHWTDGNTIYF. The chain has TRBV3-1 (or the pseudogene TRBV3-2) and TRBJ1-3; possible D gene TRBD1, 6 bases. V lost 3 bases to trimming and J lost 4 bases, with 10 bases between them. The CDR3 is made up of 14 amino acids. Germline CDR1 is LGHDT and CDR2 is YNNKEL (reference sequence).

The rearrangement joins TRBV28 to TRBJ2-7; D not certain. Germline CDR1 is MDHEN and CDR2 is SYDVKM. Deletions cut 10 bases from V and 0 bases from J, with 13 bases between. The CDR3 runs to 13 residues. The CDR3 sequence: CATLLPDSYEQYF. The CDR3 DNA reads as TGTGCCACCCTACTCCCGGACTCCTACGAGCAGTACTTC. The complete variable domain, with remaining parts taken from reference TRBV28 and TRBJ2-7, reads DVKVTQSSRYLVKRTGEKVFLECVQDMDHENMFWYRQDPGLGLRLIYFSYDVKMKEKGDIPEGYSVSREKKERFSLILESASTNQTSMYLCATLLPDSYEQYFGPGTRLTVT.

Of note for this clone: At one boundary the junction diverges from the germline segment, which might be a read error. The V gene is TRBV7-9, the J gene TRBJ1-2; D is unclear. This CDR3 region has 13 residues. Germline loops: CDR1 SEHNR, CDR2 FQNEAQ (reference sequence). This CDR3 reads CASSPELLYVYTF. The DNA for the CDR3 is TGTGCCAGCAGCCCTGAGTTGCTCTATGTCTACACCTTC.

The chain couples TRBV19 to TRBJ1-5, with 10 bases fitting TRBD1. Germline assignment: CDR1 LNHDA and CDR2 SQIVND (reference sequence). The CDR3 spans 17 residues. Trimming took 7 bases from V and 4 from J; bases not matched to a gene: 13. In DNA, the CDR3 is TGTGCCAGTAAGACCCGGACAGGGGGGTTCGCAAATCAGCCCCAGCATTTT. Residues: CASKTRTGGFANQPQHF.

V gene TRBV6-5 combines with J gene TRBJ1-2, with D hard to call. Germline assignment: CDR1 MNHEY and CDR2 SVGAGI. The CDR3 length is 13 residues. Deletions cut 6 bases from V and 1 base from J, with 9 bases between. This CDR3 is CASSQTVNYGYTF. The CDR3 region has the DNA TGTGCCAGCAGCCAGACGGTTAACTATGGCTACACCTTC.

The V call is TRBV18, the J call TRBJ1-4; no clear D gene. The CDR3 contains 13 residues. Per the germline V gene, CDR1 is KGHSH and CDR2 is LQKENI. The V gene lost 2 bases and the J gene lost 8 bases, with 9 bases spanning the gap. This chain's CDR3 is CASSPGEGEKLFF. DNA for the CDR3: TGTGCCAGCTCACCAGGAGAGGGAGAAAAACTGTTTTTT.

V gene TRBV27 combines with J gene TRBJ2-7, with 11 positions matching TRBD2. Germline V CDR1 and CDR2: MNHEY, SMNVEV (reference sequence). V trimming: 10 bases; J trimming: 7 bases; junction bases outside the gene matches: 9. This CDR3 spans 13 amino acids. The CDR3 is CATMGTSGGEQYF. CDR3 DNA sequence: TGTGCCACTATGGGGACTAGCGGCGGAGAGCAGTACTTC.

This clone has a handful of counts. The chain carries TRBV18 and TRBJ2-5, with 11 bases fitting TRBD1. Per the germline V gene, CDR1 is KGHSH and CDR2 is LQKENI. The CDR3 is 16 residues long. V trimming: 4 bases; J trimming: 1 base; junction bases outside the gene matches: 5. The CDR3 nucleotides read TGTGCCAGCTCACTGTGGGACAGGGGGACCCAAGAGACCCAGTACTTC. Its protein is CASSLWDRGTQETQYF.

This rearrangement joins TRBV4-3 to TRBJ2-2, with D uncertain. Germline V gives CDR1 LGHNA, CDR2 YSLEER. This CDR3 has 15 residues. V was clipped by 0 bases and J by 1 base, with 6 bases between them. The CDR3 bases are TGCGCCAGCAGCCAAGAACTGGTGAACACCGGGGAGCTGTTTTTT. This sequence encodes CASSQELVNTGELFF.

This chain links TRBV5-1 with TRBJ1-1; possible D gene TRBD1, 5 bases. This CDR3 has 16 amino acids. Germline V gene data show CDR1 as SGHRS and CDR2 as YFSETQ. V shed 1 base and J shed 4 bases, with 17 bases lying between them. DNA for the CDR3: TGCGCCAGCAGCTTGAGTTTAGGTGGGCAGGGCACTGAAGCTTTCTTT. Its translation is CASSLSLGGQGTEAFF.

The chain couples TRBV9 to TRBJ2-1, with a weak D call TRBD1 (6 bases). The CDR3 is made up of 19 amino acids. Germline CDR1 is SGDLS and CDR2 is YYNGEE. Trimming pared 0 bases from V and 0 bases from J, leaving 19 bases between. CDR3 residues: CASSVEAIHFRGSYNEQFF. For the CDR3, the DNA is TGTGCCAGCAGCGTAGAGGCTATCCACTTCAGGGGCTCCTACAATGAGCAGTTCTTC.

V and J are TRBV7-2 and TRBJ2-3; TRBD1 matches 7 bases. Germline V lookup: CDR1 SGHTA, CDR2 FQGNSA. The V gene end was trimmed by 5 bases and the J gene end by 7 bases; junction bases not matched to a gene: 6. This CDR3 region has 13 residues. The CDR3 DNA reads TGTGCCAGCAGCGCCCACAGGGGTTATACGCAGTATTTT. It yields the protein CASSAHRGYTQYF. The full variable domain, its missing parts supplied by reference TRBV7-2 and TRBJ2-3, is GAGVSQSPSNKVTEKGKDVELRCDPISGHTALYWYRQSLGQGLEFLIYFQGNSAPDKSGLPSDRFSAERTGGSVSTLTIQRTQQEDSAVYLCASSAHRGYTQYFGPGTRLTVL.

The rearrangement links TRBV28 to TRBJ1-6, with TRBD1 matching 9 bases. The J segment lost 10 bases and the V segment lost 1 base, leaving 11 bases of the junction unmatched. The germline V gene has CDR1 MDHEN and CDR2 SYDVKM. This CDR3 is built from 17 residues. DNA of the CDR3: TGTGCCAGCAGTTTATCCACCGGGACAGGGACGGAGTCACCCCTCCACTTT. This encodes CASSLSTGTGTESPLHF.

The J gene is TRBJ2-1, the V gene TRBV11-2, with a tentative D call TRBD1 (5 bases). V was pared by 2 bases and J by 6 bases, with 11 bases between. The CDR3 consists of 14 residues. The germline gives CDR1 SGHAT, CDR2 FQNNGV. CDR3 coding DNA: TGTGCCAGCAGCTTAAGGGGTAGGGTCAATGAGCAGTTCTTC. This encodes CASSLRGRVNEQFF.

The chain joins TRBV11-2 to TRBJ1-1; D perhaps matches TRBD1 (6 bases). Trimming took off 7 bases at V and 0 bases at J, with 18 bases between the two ends. The CDR3 runs to 16 residues. Germline CDR1 SGHAT, CDR2 FQNNGV. CDR3 amino acids: CASTGGGAKMNTEAFF. The CDR3, as DNA: TGTGCCAGCACCGGTGGGGGGGCTAAAATGAACACTGAAGCTTTCTTT.

V and J are TRBV27 and TRBJ2-7; 8 bases line up with TRBD1. The CDR3 contains 14 residues. With V trimmed by 2 bases and J by 3 bases, 3 bases remained unmatched. The germline V gene has CDR1 MNHEY and CDR2 SMNVEV (reference sequence). CDR3 protein: CASSLGTGLYEQYF. Written as DNA, the CDR3 is TGTGCCAGCAGTTTAGGGACAGGTCTCTACGAGCAGTACTTC.

The chain carries TRBV5-4 and TRBJ2-5, with TRBD1 identical over 7 bases. V shed 4 bases and J 1 base; nucleotides not matched to a gene: 4. CDR3 size: 14 residues. Germline loops: CDR1 SGHNT, CDR2 YYREEE (reference sequence). The DNA of the CDR3 is TGTGCCAGCAGCACCCGACAGGGCCAAGAGACCCAGTACTTC. This codes for CASSTRQGQETQYF.

This chain connects TRBV27 to TRBJ1-2; D might be TRBD1 (5 bases). Germline CDR1 MNHEY, CDR2 SMNVEV (reference sequence). The CDR3 is 15 residues long. Trimming stripped 6 bases from V and 0 bases from J, with 14 bases between. Here the CDR3 reads CASSLNRLANYGYTF. The CDR3 DNA is TGTGCCAGCAGCCTGAACAGGCTAGCTAACTATGGCTACACCTTC.

The chain is built from TRBV6-5 and TRBJ2-2; 7 nucleotides line up with TRBD1. Losses at the gene ends were 8 bases for V and 5 bases for J; bases not matched to a gene: 11. CDR1 and CDR2 from the germline V gene are MNHEY and SVGAGI. The CDR3 spans 15 residues. The CDR3 is CASLYPGQMTGELFF. CDR3 sequence (DNA): TGTGCCAGCCTATATCCGGGACAGATGACCGGGGAGCTGTTTTTT.